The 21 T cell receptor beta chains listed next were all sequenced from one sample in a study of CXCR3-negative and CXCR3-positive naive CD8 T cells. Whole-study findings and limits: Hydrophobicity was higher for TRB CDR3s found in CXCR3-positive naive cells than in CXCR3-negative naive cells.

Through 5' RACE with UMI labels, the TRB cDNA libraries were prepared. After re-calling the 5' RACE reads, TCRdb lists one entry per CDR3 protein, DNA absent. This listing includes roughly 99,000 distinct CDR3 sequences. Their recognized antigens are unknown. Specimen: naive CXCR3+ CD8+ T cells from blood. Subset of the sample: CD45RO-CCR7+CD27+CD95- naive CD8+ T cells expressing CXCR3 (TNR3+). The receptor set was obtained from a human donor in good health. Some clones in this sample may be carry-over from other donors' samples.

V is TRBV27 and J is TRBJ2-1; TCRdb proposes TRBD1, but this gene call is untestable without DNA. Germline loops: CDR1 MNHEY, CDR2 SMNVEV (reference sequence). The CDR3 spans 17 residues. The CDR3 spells CASSVPAMGKDYNEQFF.

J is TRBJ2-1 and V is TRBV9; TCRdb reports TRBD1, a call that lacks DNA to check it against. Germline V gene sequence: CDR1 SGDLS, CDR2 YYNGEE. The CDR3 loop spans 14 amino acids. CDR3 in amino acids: CASSVGGGDNEQFF.

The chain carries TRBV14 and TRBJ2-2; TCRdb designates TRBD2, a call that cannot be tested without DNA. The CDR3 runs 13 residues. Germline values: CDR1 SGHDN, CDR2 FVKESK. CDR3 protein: CASSGLGAGELFF.

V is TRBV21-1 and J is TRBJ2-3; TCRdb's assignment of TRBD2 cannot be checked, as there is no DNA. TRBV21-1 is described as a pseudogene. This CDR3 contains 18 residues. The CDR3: CASSNATEADPSTDTQYF.

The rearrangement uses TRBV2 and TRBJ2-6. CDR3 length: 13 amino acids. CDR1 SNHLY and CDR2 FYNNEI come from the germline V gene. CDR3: CASNRGGANVLTF. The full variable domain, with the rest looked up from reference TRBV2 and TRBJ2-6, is EPEVTQTPSHQVTQMGQEVILRCVPISNHLYFYWYRQILGQKVEFLVSFYNNEISEKSEIFDDQFSVERPDGSNFTLKIRSTKLEDSAMYFCASNRGGANVLTFGAGSRLTVL.

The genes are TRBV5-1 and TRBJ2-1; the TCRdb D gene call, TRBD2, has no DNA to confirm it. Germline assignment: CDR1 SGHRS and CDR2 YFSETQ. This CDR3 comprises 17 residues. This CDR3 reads CASSRGLPTLSYNEQFF. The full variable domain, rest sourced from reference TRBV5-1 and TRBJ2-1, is KAGVTQTPRYLIKTRGQQVTLSCSPISGHRSVSWYQQTPGQGLQFLFEYFSETQRNKGNFPGRFSGRQFSNSRSEMNVSTLELGDSALYLCASSRGLPTLSYNEQFFGPGTRLTVL.

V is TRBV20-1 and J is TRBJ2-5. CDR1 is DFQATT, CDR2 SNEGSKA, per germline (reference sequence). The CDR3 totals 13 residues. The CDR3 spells CSARNSGGETQYF.

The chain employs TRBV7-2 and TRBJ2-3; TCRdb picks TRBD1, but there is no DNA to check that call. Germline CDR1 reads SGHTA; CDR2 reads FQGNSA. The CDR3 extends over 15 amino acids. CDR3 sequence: CARSLAWDSTDTQYF.

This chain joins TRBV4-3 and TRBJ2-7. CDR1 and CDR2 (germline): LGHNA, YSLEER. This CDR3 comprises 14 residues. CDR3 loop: CASSLGRGSYEQYF.

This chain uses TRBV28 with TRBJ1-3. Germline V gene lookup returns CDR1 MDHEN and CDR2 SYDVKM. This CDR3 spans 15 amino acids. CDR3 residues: CASSLLLEAGNTIYF.

The CDR3 here is CASSQQTGQTGNTIYF. This sequence joins TRBV7-6 and TRBJ1-3. CDR3 size: 16 residues. Germline V CDR1 and CDR2: SGHVS, FNYEAQ.

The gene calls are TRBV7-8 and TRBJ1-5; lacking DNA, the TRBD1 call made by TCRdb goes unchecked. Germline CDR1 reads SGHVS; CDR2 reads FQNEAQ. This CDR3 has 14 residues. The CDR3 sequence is CASSFGTGGQPQHF.

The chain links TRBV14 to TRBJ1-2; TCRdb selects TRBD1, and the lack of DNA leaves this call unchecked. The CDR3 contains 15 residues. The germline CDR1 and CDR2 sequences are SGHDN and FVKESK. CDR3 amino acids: CASSQLTGEPFGYTF. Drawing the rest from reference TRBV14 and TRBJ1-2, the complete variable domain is EAGVTQFPSHSVIEKGQTVTLRCDPISGHDNLYWYRRVMGKEIKFLLHFVKESKQDESGMPNNRFLAERTGGTYSTLKVQPAELEDSGVYFCASSQLTGEPFGYTFGSGTRLTVV.

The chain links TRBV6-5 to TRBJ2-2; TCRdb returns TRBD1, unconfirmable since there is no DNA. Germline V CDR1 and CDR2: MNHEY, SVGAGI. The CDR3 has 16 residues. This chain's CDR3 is CASSHWGGRSTGELFF.

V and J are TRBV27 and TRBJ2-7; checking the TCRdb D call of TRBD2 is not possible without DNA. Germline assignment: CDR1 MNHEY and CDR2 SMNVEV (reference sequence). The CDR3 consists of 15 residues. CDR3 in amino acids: CDSSSLSGGSYEQYF.

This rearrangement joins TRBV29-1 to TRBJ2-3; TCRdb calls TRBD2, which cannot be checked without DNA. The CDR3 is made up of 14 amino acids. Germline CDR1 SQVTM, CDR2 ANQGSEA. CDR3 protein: CSVYQGLSVDTQYF.

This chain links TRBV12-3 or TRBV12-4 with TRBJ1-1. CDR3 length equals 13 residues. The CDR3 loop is CASSLDDDTEAFF.

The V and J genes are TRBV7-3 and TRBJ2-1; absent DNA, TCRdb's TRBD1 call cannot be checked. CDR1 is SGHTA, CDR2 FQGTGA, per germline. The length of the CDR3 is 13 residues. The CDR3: CASSPTGDHEQFF.

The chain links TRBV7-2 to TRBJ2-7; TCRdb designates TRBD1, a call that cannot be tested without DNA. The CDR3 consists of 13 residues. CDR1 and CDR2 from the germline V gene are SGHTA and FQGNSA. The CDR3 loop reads CASSLGVFYEQYF.

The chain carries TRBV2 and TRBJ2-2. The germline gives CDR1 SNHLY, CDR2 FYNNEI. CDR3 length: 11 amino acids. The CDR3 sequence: CASSSAGELFF.

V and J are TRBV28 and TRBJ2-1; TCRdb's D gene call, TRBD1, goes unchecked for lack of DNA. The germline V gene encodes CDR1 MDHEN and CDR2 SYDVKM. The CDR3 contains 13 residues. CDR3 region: CASSSRGLNEQFF.